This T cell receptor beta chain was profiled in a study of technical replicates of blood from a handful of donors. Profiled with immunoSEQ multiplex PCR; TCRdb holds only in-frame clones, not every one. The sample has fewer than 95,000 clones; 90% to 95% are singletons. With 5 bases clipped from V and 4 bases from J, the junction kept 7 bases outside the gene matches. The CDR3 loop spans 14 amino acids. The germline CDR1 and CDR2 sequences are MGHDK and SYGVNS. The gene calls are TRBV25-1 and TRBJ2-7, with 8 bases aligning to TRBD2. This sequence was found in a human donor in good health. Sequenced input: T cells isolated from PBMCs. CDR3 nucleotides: TGTGCCAGCAGTCCGGCGGGAGGACAGTACGAGCAGTACTTC. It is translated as CASSPAGGQYEQYF.